Listed below are T cell receptor beta chains from one sample, sequenced in a study of blood T cell repertoires in COVID-19. Assay: immunoSEQ multiplex PCR; the TCRdb copy retains only in-frame clones and omits some. The sample has almost 200,000 clones, roughly nine tenths seen once. Sequencing used peripheral blood. Receptors were obtained from a woman between 65 and 79 years old with acute or convalescent COVID-19. Each CDR3 is given with its conserved first and last residue. A D gene is named only where the DNA matches it firmly. Clone size is shown for a subset of rows, as once, few, many or a class of expanded clone.

v_call	d_call	clone_size	j_call	cdr3_nt	cdr3_aa
TRBV2	TRBD2	-	TRBJ2-3	TGTGCCAGCAGCGCCACACGGGGGGGCCGATATTTT	CASSATRGGRYF
TRBV7-8	TRBD2	-	TRBJ2-7	TGTGCCAGCAGCCCCCGGGCTAGCGGAGATTACGAGCAGTACTTC	CASSPRASGDYEQYF
TRBV5-3	-	-	TRBJ2-1	TGTGCCAGAAGCCTGACAAAGGGGCGCGAAAGCAATGAGCAGTTCTTC	CARSLTKGRESNEQFF
TRBV11-2	TRBD2	-	TRBJ2-1	TGTGCCAGCAGCTTTAGGGGACTAGCAGTCAATGAGCAGTTCTTC	CASSFRGLAVNEQFF
TRBV20-1	-	-	TRBJ1-2	TGCAGTGCTAGTGGCGGCGGCAGAACCAACTATGGCTACACCTTC	CSASGGGRTNYGYTF
TRBV28	TRBD2	once	TRBJ2-2	TGTGCCAGCAGTTTGTGGACTAGCGGGGGTCCCGGGGAGCTGTTTTTT	CASSLWTSGGPGELFF
TRBV3-1/TRBV3-2	TRBD2	-	TRBJ2-2	TGTGCCAGCAGCCAGATCTGGCGGCGGGGGGCGAGCACCGGGGAGCTGTTTTTT	CASSQIWRRGASTGELFF
TRBV3-1/TRBV3-2	-	-	TRBJ2-3	TGTGCCAGCAGCCGGCAGGGGAGTGAAGATACGCAGTATTTT	CASSRQGSEDTQYF
TRBV27	-	-	TRBJ2-5	TGTGCCAGCAGTTTACCTCAAAGCCGGATCTCGAGGGAGACCCAGTACTTC	CASSLPQSRISRETQYF
TRBV28	TRBD2	-	TRBJ2-5	TGTGCCAGCAGGAAACCGGTAGCGGGAGGGCTCGAGACCCAGTACTTC	CASRKPVAGGLETQYF
TRBV6-5	-	-	TRBJ2-3	TGTGCCAGCACGGGGGAGGGCACAGATACGCAGTATTTT	CASTGEGTDTQYF
TRBV7-3	TRBD1	once	TRBJ2-3	TGTGCCAGCAGCCCCCCCCGGACAGGGACCACAGATACGCAGTATTTT	CASSPPRTGTTDTQYF
TRBV29-1	-	-	TRBJ1-2	TGCAGCGCCCTTAGTGGCGGCAACTATGGCTACACCTTC	CSALSGGNYGYTF
TRBV7-9	TRBD1	once	TRBJ1-1	TGTGCCAGCAGCTTAGAGGGGGCAGGTCGCAGCACTGAAGCTTTCTTT	CASSLEGAGRSTEAFF
TRBV5-1	-	-	TRBJ2-1	TGCGCCAGCAGCTTGGCCCTGGCAGTTTCTTTCAATGAGCAGTTCTTC	CASSLALAVSFNEQFF
TRBV5-4	-	-	TRBJ2-3	TGTGCCAGCAGCTTGGGCATTGGGTGGGGGCGAGCAGATACGCAGTATTTT	CASSLGIGWGRADTQYF